The 13 T cell receptor beta chains below were found in one sample sequenced in a study of CD4+ T cells in melanoma. The table came from immunoSEQ multiplex PCR; TCRdb's copy has only in-frame clones and leaves some out. The data contain about 120,000 clones, over 80% of them singletons. The material sequenced was peripheral blood. The receptors were sampled from a human donor with melanoma.

This chain uses TRBV4-3 with TRBJ2-1; the match to TRBD1 covers 7 bases. V shed 0 bases and J 5 bases; nucleotides not matched to a gene: 7. Germline-derived CDR1 and CDR2 are LGHNA and YSLEER. The CDR3 runs 16 residues. As DNA, the CDR3 is TGCGCCAGCAGCCAAGATCTGGGACAGACCCACAATGAGCAGTTCTTC. Amino acid sequence: CASSQDLGQTHNEQFF.

The CDR3 sequence: CASSGQGRWDRSGELFF. The CDR3 DNA reads TGTGCCAGCAGCGGACAGGGGCGGTGGGATCGGTCCGGGGAGCTGTTTTTT. The chain uses TRBV21-1 and TRBJ2-2; TRBD1 is the table's D call, not checked against the DNA. TRBV21-1 is tagged as a pseudogene. The length of the CDR3 is 17 residues.

The table lists this clone with a count of one. The chain recombines TRBV28 with TRBJ2-7; tentative D call: TRBD1 (5 bases). V lost 6 bases and J lost 0, with 21 bases in between. Germline lookup yields CDR1 MDHEN and CDR2 SYDVKM. CDR3 length: 17 amino acids. CDR3 sequence (DNA): TGTGCCAGCAGACCGCCCCCGCAGGGCCCGAGCTCCTACGAGCAGTACTTC. This codes for CASRPPPQGPSSYEQYF.

The chain carries TRBV6-1 and TRBJ2-5; TRBD2 might be the D (7 bases). Germline CDR1 MNHNS, CDR2 SASEGT. This CDR3 has 15 residues. Trimming removed 6 bases from V and 5 bases from J, with 19 bases in between. In nucleotides, the CDR3 is TGTGCCAGCAGCCAAGAGTCGGGGGGCTGGGAGACCCAGTACTTC. Translation: CASSQESGGWETQYF.

CDR3 nucleotide sequence: TGTGCCAGCAGCGTAGAACAGGGGGCTCTCGGGAACGAGCAGTACTTC. This encodes CASSVEQGALGNEQYF. V gene TRBV9 combines with J gene TRBJ2-7; TRBD1 aligns across 9 bases. The CDR3 runs to 16 residues. Germline V gives CDR1 SGDLS, CDR2 YYNGEE. With V trimmed by 0 bases and J by 5 bases, 9 bases remained unmatched. Together with reference TRBV9 and TRBJ2-7, the CDR3 gives the full variable domain: DSGVTQTPKHLITATGQRVTLRCSPRSGDLSVYWYQQSLDQGLQFLIQYYNGEERAKGNILERFSAQQFPDLHSELNLSSLELGDSALYFCASSVEQGALGNEQYFGPGTRLTVT.

The V call is TRBV6-1, the J call TRBJ2-1; a weak D match, TRBD1 (6 bases). CDR1 and CDR2 from the germline V gene are MNHNS and SASEGT. This CDR3 contains 15 residues. Between the trimmed V and J ends, which lost 7 bases and 9 bases, there was a span of 22 bases. This chain's CDR3 is CASTNRGLQGSEQFF. CDR3 nucleotides: TGTGCCAGCACCAACCGAGGGCTACAGGGCAGTGAGCAGTTCTTC.

This sequence joins TRBV5-4 and TRBJ2-7; TRBD2 agrees at 12 bases. The CDR3 contains 16 residues. With V trimmed by 4 bases and J by 3 bases, 8 bases remained unmatched. Per germline, CDR1 SGHNT and CDR2 YYREEE (reference sequence). DNA for the CDR3: TGTGCCAGCAGCCCCCAAAAGACTAGCGGGAGCTACGAGCAGTACTTC. It specifies CASSPQKTSGSYEQYF.

This chain joins TRBV7-3 and TRBJ2-2; possibly TRBD2 for D (7 bases). This CDR3 has 16 amino acids. V gave up 3 bases and J gave up 3 bases, with 14 bases separating them. Looked up from germline, CDR1 is SGHTA and CDR2 is FQGTGA. CDR3 region: CASSFIGGADTGELFF. In DNA, the CDR3 is TGTGCCAGCAGCTTTATAGGGGGGGCTGACACCGGGGAGCTGTTTTTT.

The chain combines TRBV4-2 with TRBJ2-7; 7 bases agree with TRBD1. With 2 bases clipped from V and 0 bases from J, the junction kept 4 bases outside the gene matches. The CDR3 extends over 15 amino acids. From germline, CDR1 is LGHNA and CDR2 YNFKEQ. CDR3 coding DNA: TGTGCCAGCAGCCAACTACAGGGGAGCTCCTACGAGCAGTACTTC. Translated: CASSQLQGSSYEQYF.

This chain uses TRBV27 with TRBJ2-5; 9 nucleotides line up with TRBD2. Unmatched junction bases numbered 12, after V lost 8 bases and J lost 5 bases. The CDR3 has 15 amino acids. Germline-derived CDR1 and CDR2 are MNHEY and SMNVEV (reference sequence). CDR3 sequence: CASGPGTSSVETQYF. The CDR3 nucleotides are TGTGCCAGCGGGCCCGGGACTAGCAGTGTGGAGACCCAGTACTTC.

This clone was observed a few times. V gene TRBV19 combines with J gene TRBJ1-5; 9 positions match TRBD1. The J segment lost 6 bases and the V segment lost 9 bases, leaving 6 bases of the junction unmatched. Germline lookup yields CDR1 LNHDA and CDR2 SQIVND (reference sequence). The CDR3 contains 13 residues. This CDR3 is CASHTGGIQPQHF. In nucleotides, the CDR3 is TGTGCCAGCCACACAGGGGGCATTCAGCCCCAGCATTTT. Full variable domain (outside the CDR3, taken from reference TRBV19 and TRBJ1-5): DGGITQSPKYLFRKEGQNVTLSCEQNLNHDAMYWYRQDPGQGLRLIYYSQIVNDFQKGDIAEGYSVSREKKESFPLTVTSAQKNPTAFYLCASHTGGIQPQHFGDGTRLSIL.

This clone has only one observation. The chain combines TRBV7-2 with TRBJ2-2, with D tentatively TRBD2 (6 bases). Germline CDR1 and CDR2: SGHTA and FQGNSA. Between the trimmed V and J ends, which lost 6 bases and 0 bases, there was a span of 14 bases. The CDR3 length is 16 residues. The CDR3 DNA sequence: TGTGCCAGCAGTCCGGGACTCCGACCGAACACCGGGGAGCTGTTTTTT. Translation: CASSPGLRPNTGELFF. Using reference TRBV7-2 and TRBJ2-2 for the parts outside the CDR3, the full variable domain is GAGVSQSPSNKVTEKGKDVELRCDPISGHTALYWYRQSLGQGLEFLIYFQGNSAPDKSGLPSDRFSAERTGGSVSTLTIQRTQQEDSAVYLCASSPGLRPNTGELFFGEGSRLTVL.

J is TRBJ1-1 and V is TRBV4-3, with D unclear. V lost 0 bases, J lost 0 bases, and 8 bases lay in between. Germline CDR1 and CDR2: LGHNA and YSLEER. The CDR3 covers 15 residues. CDR3 DNA: TGCGCCAGCAGCCAAGAAGCAGGAATGAACACTGAAGCTTTCTTT. This gives the protein CASSQEAGMNTEAFF.